Following are 2 T cell receptor beta chains from one sample sequenced in a study of spatial heterogeneity in lung cancer. Time point specified: blood at routine non-recurrence follow-up after resection. TCRdb fed the 5' RACE reads into MiXCR, producing one record per CDR3 protein. Altogether tens of thousands of distinct CDR3 sequences are present, just under 20% being singletons, with the ten largest covering just over 20%. The sample here was PBMCs, taken at follow-up. Source of these receptors: a male donor with early-stage non-small cell lung cancer.

Only a few counts were recorded for this clonotype. This chain uses TRBV10-3 with TRBJ2-2; D is unclear. The CDR3 is made up of 16 amino acids. Trimming cost V 2 bases and J 1 base, with 11 bases left between them. From germline, CDR1 is ENHRY and CDR2 SYGVKD. The DNA of the CDR3 is TGTGCCATCAGTGAGACATTACCACAGAACACCGGGGAGCTGTTTTTT. Amino acids: CAISETLPQNTGELFF.

The chain is built from TRBV11-3 and TRBJ2-1; 8 nucleotides match TRBD2. The germline CDR1 and CDR2 sequences are SGHNT and YENEEA. There are 13 residues in the CDR3. V shed 5 bases, J shed 8 bases, and the junction held 5 bases outside the gene matches. The CDR3 sequence: CASSRGLAYEQFF. The CDR3 bases are TGTGCCAGCAGCCGCGGACTAGCCTATGAGCAGTTCTTC.